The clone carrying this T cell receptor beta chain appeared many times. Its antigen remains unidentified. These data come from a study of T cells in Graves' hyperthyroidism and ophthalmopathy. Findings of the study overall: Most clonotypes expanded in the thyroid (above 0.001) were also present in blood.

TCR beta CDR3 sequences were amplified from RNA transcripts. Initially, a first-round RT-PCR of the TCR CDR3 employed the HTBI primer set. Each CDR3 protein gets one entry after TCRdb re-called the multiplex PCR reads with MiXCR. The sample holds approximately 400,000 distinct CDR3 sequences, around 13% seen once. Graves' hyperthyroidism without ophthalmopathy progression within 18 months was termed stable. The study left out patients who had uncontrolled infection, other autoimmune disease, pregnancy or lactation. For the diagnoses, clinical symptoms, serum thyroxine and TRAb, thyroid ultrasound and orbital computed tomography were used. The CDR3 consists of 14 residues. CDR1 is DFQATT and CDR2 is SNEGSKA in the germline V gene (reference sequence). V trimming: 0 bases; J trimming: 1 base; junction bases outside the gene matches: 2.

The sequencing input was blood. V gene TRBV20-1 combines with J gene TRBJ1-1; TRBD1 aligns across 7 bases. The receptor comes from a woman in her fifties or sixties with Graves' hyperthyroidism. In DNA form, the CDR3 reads TGCAGTGCTAGAGATGACAGGGAGAACACTGAAGCTTTCTTT. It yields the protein CSARDDRENTEAFF.